The TCR beta chain under discussion was sequenced for a study of glioma-infiltrating T cells after dendritic cell vaccination. Study background: Autologous tumor lysate-pulsed dendritic cell vaccination was given between the early 2000s and the early 2010s.

Before vaccination, two weeks after the third vaccination, and at progression, PBMC were collected. Study observations and caveats: Estimated pretreatment TIL content predicted outcome after dendritic cell vaccination.

Primers: 60 V beta forward and 13 J beta reverse. Sequenced by immunoSEQ multiplex PCR; TCRdb stores in-frame clones only, minus some. This sample has around 89,000 clones, with 80% to 90% found just once. This clone was seen just once. What it binds is not known. Losses at the gene ends were 6 bases for V and 6 bases for J; bases not matched to a gene: 15. Germline CDR1 SGHVS, CDR2 FQNEAQ. This CDR3 is 16 amino acids long. This chain uses TRBV7-8 with TRBJ2-7, with TRBD2 matching over 9 bases. The receptor's source is a human donor with glioblastoma. The sample in question was blood, obtained before dendritic cell vaccination. The CDR3 reads CASRNGGLAGPIEQYF. CDR3 DNA: TGTGCCAGCAGGAATGGAGGGCTAGCGGGGCCGATCGAGCAGTACTTC.